These 24 T cell receptor beta chains originate from one sample sequenced in a study of cytomegalovirus exposure and HLA in healthy donors (dated by TCRdb to the late 2010s). The library relied on the immunoSEQ multiplex PCR assay. The table was pulled from immuneACCESS by TCRdb, which kept in-frame rearrangements only. Such tables lose some clones; where checked, under half of the loss comes from unresolved V genes, and the rest has no known cause. Counted in this sample were about 200,000 clones; 84% of them appeared once. The top ten hold 13% of the sample. Specimen: PBMCs. The receptors originated from a woman aged 30 to 39 in good health and CMV-seropositive.

This chain connects TRBV25-1 to TRBJ2-2; TRBD1 might be the D (7 bases). Germline V lookup: CDR1 MGHDK, CDR2 SYGVNS. Trimming removed 7 bases at V and 5 bases at J, with 14 bases between. The CDR3 runs 14 residues. In DNA, the CDR3 is TGTGCCAGCACTGCTTCAGGGGGGACCGGGGAGCTGTTTTTT. This codes for CASTASGGTGELFF.

CDR3 sequence: CASSSTTGFYGYTF. In nucleotides, the CDR3 is TGTGCCAGCAGCTCGACGACAGGTTTCTATGGCTACACCTTC. This sequence joins TRBV11-2 and TRBJ1-2; D might be TRBD1 (6 bases). V shed 4 bases and J shed 4 bases, with 13 bases lying between them. Germline assignment: CDR1 SGHAT and CDR2 FQNNGV. The CDR3 extends over 14 amino acids.

This sequence joins TRBV27 and TRBJ1-5; D is uncertain. Trimming removed 6 bases at V and 7 bases at J, with 19 bases between. CDR3 length equals 15 residues. From germline, CDR1 is MNHEY and CDR2 SMNVEV (reference sequence). In DNA, the CDR3 is TGTGCCAGCAGGGCTACAGTGCAAGCAAACCAGCCCCAGCATTTT. Translated: CASRATVQANQPQHF.

The rearrangement links TRBV10-3 to TRBJ2-5; 12 positions match TRBD1. From germline, CDR1 is ENHRY and CDR2 SYGVKD. With V trimmed by 8 bases and J by 4 bases, 5 bases remained unmatched. The CDR3 consists of 14 residues. The CDR3 DNA reads TGTGCCATCGGGGGGACAGGGGGCCCAGAGACCCAGTACTTC. Its translation: CAIGGTGGPETQYF.

The rearrangement uses TRBV5-1 and TRBJ2-3; 7 bases map to TRBD2. The CDR3 covers 16 residues. Germline V gene sequence: CDR1 SGHRS, CDR2 YFSETQ. V dropped 0 bases and J dropped 3; count of bases not matched to a gene: 7. Written as DNA, the CDR3 is TGCGCCAGCAGCTTGGGACTTGCGGGAGTTACAGATACGCAGTATTTT. Translating gives CASSLGLAGVTDTQYF. Full variable domain (rest looked up from reference TRBV5-1 and TRBJ2-3): KAGVTQTPRYLIKTRGQQVTLSCSPISGHRSVSWYQQTPGQGLQFLFEYFSETQRNKGNFPGRFSGRQFSNSRSEMNVSTLELGDSALYLCASSLGLAGVTDTQYFGPGTRLTVL.

In this sample, this clone turned up once. The chain links TRBV29-1 to TRBJ2-2; TRBD2 might be the D (6 bases). The CDR3 runs to 13 residues. Germline assignment: CDR1 SQVTM and CDR2 ANQGSEA. Trimming removed 7 bases at V and 5 bases at J, with 14 bases between. The CDR3 bases are TGCAGCGGAGTGCGGGAACAAACCGGGGAGCTGTTTTTT. Protein: CSGVREQTGELFF.

V gene TRBV15 combines with J gene TRBJ2-2; D is unresolved. In germline, CDR1 is LNHNV, CDR2 YYDKDF (reference sequence). Trimming shortened V by 0 bases and J by 6 bases, and 8 bases separated the two germline ends. The CDR3 is 14 amino acids. CDR3 sequence: CATSRDLGAGELFF. CDR3 bases: TGTGCCACCAGCAGAGATTTGGGCGCCGGGGAGCTGTTTTTT.

The rearrangement joins TRBV18 to TRBJ2-3; D is ambiguous. Germline loops: CDR1 KGHSH, CDR2 LQKENI. V gave up 2 bases and J gave up 2 bases, with 8 bases separating them. The CDR3 is made up of 14 amino acids. In nucleotides, the CDR3 is TGTGCCAGCTCACCATCCGGGTACACAGATACGCAGTATTTT. It yields the protein CASSPSGYTDTQYF.

This clone showed up just once. This chain joins TRBV27 and TRBJ2-7; 7 nucleotides agree with TRBD1. CDR1 is MNHEY, CDR2 SMNVEV, per germline (reference sequence). This CDR3 has 14 amino acids. Trimming cost V 2 bases and J 2 bases; bases outside gene matches: 3. The CDR3 reads CASSLVDRAYEQYF. Here the CDR3 DNA reads TGTGCCAGCAGTTTAGTAGACAGGGCCTACGAGCAGTACTTC.

This chain uses TRBV7-9 with TRBJ2-7; 9 bases match TRBD2. The J segment lost 5 bases and the V segment lost 2 bases, leaving 7 bases of the junction unmatched. The CDR3 runs 15 residues. CDR1 and CDR2 from the germline V gene are SEHNR and FQNEAQ (reference sequence). In DNA form, the CDR3 reads TGTGCCAGCAGCTTATTGGGTAGCGGGAGCGACGAGCAGTACTTC. Its translation: CASSLLGSGSDEQYF.

The chain is built from TRBV4-2 and TRBJ2-2; D not resolved. Germline V CDR1 and CDR2: LGHNA, YNFKEQ. The CDR3 contains 13 residues. V shed 2 bases and J shed 5 bases, with 6 bases lying between them. The CDR3 sequence is CASSQLPTGELFF. In DNA, the CDR3 is TGTGCCAGCAGCCAACTACCTACCGGGGAGCTGTTTTTT.

There are a few counts of this clone. The chain employs TRBV30 and TRBJ1-1; TRBD1 agrees at 9 bases. The trim removed 4 bases at V and 5 bases at J, leaving 14 bases unmatched. The CDR3 is 16 residues long. The V gene's germline CDR1 is GTSNPN and CDR2 SVGIG (reference sequence). The CDR3 loop is CAWINGLGQGWTEAFF. For the CDR3, the DNA is TGTGCCTGGATCAACGGTCTGGGACAGGGTTGGACTGAAGCTTTCTTT.

The chain is built from TRBV4-1 and TRBJ2-1, with D perhaps TRBD2 (7 bases). Trimming pared 3 bases from V and 8 bases from J, leaving 23 bases between. The germline gives CDR1 MGHRA, CDR2 YSYEKL. This CDR3 has 17 amino acids. This chain's CDR3 is CASSHRGGERGFDEQFF. Written as DNA, the CDR3 is TGCGCCAGCAGCCACAGGGGCGGGGAGCGGGGCTTCGATGAGCAGTTCTTC.

This rearrangement joins TRBV5-1 to TRBJ1-1; D possibly corresponds to TRBD1 (5 bases). The V end lost 0 bases, the J end lost 2 bases, and 14 bases lay between the germline ends. Germline assignment: CDR1 SGHRS and CDR2 YFSETQ. This CDR3 is 16 amino acids long. Written as DNA, the CDR3 is TGCGCCAGCAGCTTGGTCGCAATGGGGCGAAACACTGAAGCTTTCTTT. Translated: CASSLVAMGRNTEAFF.

V is TRBV19 and J is TRBJ1-1; the D gene is possibly TRBD1 (5 bases). The V end lost 7 bases, the J end lost 4 bases, and 16 bases lay between the germline ends. This CDR3 is built from 14 residues. Germline loops: CDR1 LNHDA, CDR2 SQIVND (reference sequence). This CDR3 reads CASKVLDRGTEAFF. CDR3 nucleotides: TGTGCCAGTAAAGTCTTGGATAGGGGCACTGAAGCTTTCTTT.

This clone came up once. Other DNA sequences from this sample encode an identical CDR3 as well. The V and J genes are TRBV5-1 and TRBJ2-5; possibly TRBD1 for D (5 bases). From germline, CDR1 is SGHRS and CDR2 YFSETQ. The ends were cut back, 4 bases at V and 1 base at J, with 11 bases in the middle. The CDR3 extends over 14 amino acids. The DNA for the CDR3 is TGCGCCAGCAGCCCTGACAGTTTCCAAGAGACCCAGTACTTC. It is translated as CASSPDSFQETQYF.

J is TRBJ1-1 and V is TRBV18; D gene ambiguous. The CDR3 has 14 amino acids. Germline V lookup: CDR1 KGHSH, CDR2 LQKENI. Trimming left V 3 bases short and J 4 bases short, with 12 bases between. CDR3 nucleotides: TGTGCCAGCTCACCCCCCACCCCGAGCACTGAAGCTTTCTTT. Its protein is CASSPPTPSTEAFF.

J is TRBJ2-3 and V is TRBV27; perhaps TRBD1 as D (6 bases). The CDR3 runs to 15 residues. The V end was cut by 5 bases, the J end by 3 bases, with 15 bases between. Germline V lookup: CDR1 MNHEY, CDR2 SMNVEV (reference sequence). The CDR3 is CASSAYLTGTDTQYF. The CDR3 DNA sequence: TGTGCCAGCAGTGCTTACCTAACAGGGACAGATACGCAGTATTTT.

This clone was counted between two and nine times. This sequence joins TRBV2 and TRBJ2-2, with 8 bases matching TRBD2. Germline V gene data show CDR1 as SNHLY and CDR2 as FYNNEI. Germline trimming cut 7 bases from V and 7 bases from J; bases unmatched to any gene: 5. The CDR3 is made up of 13 amino acids. The CDR3 DNA reads as TGTGCCAGCAAGGGACTAGAAATCGGGGAGCTGTTTTTT. It is translated as CASKGLEIGELFF.

Concerning this clone itself: Other nucleotide sequences in the sample specify the same CDR3. In DNA form, the CDR3 reads TGCGCCAGCAGCCTTGACAGGGTCGGCTACACCTTC. It yields the protein CASSLDRVGYTF. The chain is built from TRBV5-1 and TRBJ1-2, with 7 bases lining up with TRBD1. The CDR3 is 12 residues long. With 4 bases clipped from V and 8 bases from J, the junction kept 5 bases outside the gene matches. Germline V lookup: CDR1 SGHRS, CDR2 YFSETQ. Combining the CDR3 with reference TRBV5-1 and TRBJ1-2 gives the whole variable domain KAGVTQTPRYLIKTRGQQVTLSCSPISGHRSVSWYQQTPGQGLQFLFEYFSETQRNKGNFPGRFSGRQFSNSRSEMNVSTLELGDSALYLCASSLDRVGYTFGSGTRLTVV.

This clone has only one observation. The chain employs TRBV2 and TRBJ2-3; TRBD2 aligns across 8 bases. V lost 3 bases to trimming and J lost 4 bases; unmatched junction nucleotides: 6. CDR3 length: 15 amino acids. Germline V gene data show CDR1 as SNHLY and CDR2 as FYNNEI. The CDR3 loop reads CASSEQSGRPDTQYF. Here the CDR3 DNA reads TGTGCCAGCAGTGAGCAGAGCGGGAGACCAGATACGCAGTATTTT.

The chain combines TRBV7-9 with TRBJ2-1, with D possibly TRBD2 on 5 matching bases. The V end lost 6 bases, the J end lost 3 bases, and 6 bases lay between the germline ends. The CDR3 has 12 residues. Germline CDR1 is SEHNR and CDR2 is FQNEAQ (reference sequence). The CDR3 protein is CASSRDYNEQFF. The CDR3 nucleotides are TGTGCCAGCAGTCGGGACTACAATGAGCAGTTCTTC.

The genes are TRBV6-1 and TRBJ2-7; possible D gene TRBD1, 6 bases. The CDR3 is 14 amino acids. V lost 5 bases and J 7 bases, leaving 18 bases between the germline ends. Germline V gene lookup returns CDR1 MNHNS and CDR2 SASEGT. The DNA of the CDR3 is TGTGCCAGCAGTTCGACAGGTGTAGGTCTTGAGCAGTACTTC. It is translated as CASSSTGVGLEQYF.

This chain joins TRBV25-1 and TRBJ1-1; 8 bases are a match to TRBD1. The length of the CDR3 is 14 residues. CDR1 and CDR2 from the germline V gene are MGHDK and SYGVNS. J lost 4 bases, V lost 4 bases, and 5 bases had no gene match. DNA for the CDR3: TGTGCCAGCAGTGGGACAGGGCGGAGCACTGAAGCTTTCTTT. This translates into CASSGTGRSTEAFF.